Each of the 31 T cell receptor beta chains below was sequenced from the same sample in a study of T cells in Graves' hyperthyroidism and ophthalmopathy. What was amplified from RNA transcripts were TCR beta CDR3 regions. With the HTBI primer set, the TCR CDR3 went through a first round of RT-PCR. TCRdb analysed the multiplex PCR reads with MiXCR anew, one entry per CDR3 protein. Of approximately 740,000 distinct CDR3 sequences in the sample, 14% were seen once. Material: blood. The receptors shown here come from a woman under 30 with Graves' hyperthyroidism.

There are many counts of this clonotype. The chain employs TRBV11-1 and TRBJ2-4, with D maybe TRBD2 (7 bases). This CDR3 is 16 amino acids long. Germline V gene lookup returns CDR1 SGHAT and CDR2 FQDESV (reference sequence). V lost 5 bases to trimming and J lost 5 bases, with 19 bases between them. The DNA of the CDR3 is TGTGCCAGCAGCCCTCGGACTAGGGGGACTCAAAACATTCAGTACTTC. The encoded protein is CASSPRTRGTQNIQYF.

The V gene is TRBV4-3, the J gene TRBJ1-4; 10 bases fit TRBD1. The CDR3 runs to 15 residues. V shed 3 bases, J shed 12 bases, and the junction held 10 bases outside the gene matches. CDR1 is LGHNA and CDR2 is YSLEER in the germline V gene. The CDR3 loop reads CASSQVDRGQEELFF. The CDR3 DNA reads TGCGCCAGCAGCCAGGTCGACAGGGGGCAAGAAGAACTGTTTTTT.

This clonotype was seen more than once but under ten times. The chain couples TRBV27 to TRBJ2-7; no reliable D call. Germline V CDR1 and CDR2: MNHEY, SMNVEV (reference sequence). Trimming cost V 3 bases and J 2 bases, with 14 bases left between them. This CDR3 has 15 residues. The CDR3, as DNA: TGTGCCAGCAGTTTCTCCTGGTCCTCCGCCTACGAGCAGTACTTC. It encodes CASSFSWSSAYEQYF.

This clonotype was found many times. The V and J genes are TRBV13 and TRBJ2-7, with D perhaps TRBD1 (6 bases). There are 13 residues in the CDR3. Trimming took off 9 bases at V and 3 bases at J, with 15 bases between the two ends. The germline V gene has CDR1 PRHDT and CDR2 FYEKMQ (reference sequence). The CDR3 region is CASNRATDYEQYF. Written as DNA, the CDR3 is TGTGCCAGTAACAGGGCCACCGACTACGAGCAGTACTTC.

With respect to this clonotype: A much more abundant neighbour one base away suggests this may be a read error. This chain links TRBV12-3 or TRBV12-4 with TRBJ2-1, with 13 bases fitting TRBD2. The J segment lost 10 bases and the V segment lost 5 bases, leaving 11 bases of the junction unmatched. The CDR3 loop spans 16 amino acids. Written as DNA, the CDR3 is TGTGCCAGCAGTGCCGGGACTAGCGGGGTGATGGTAGAGCAGTTCTTC. This codes for CASSAGTSGVMVEQFF.

This clonotype has at least ten counts. V gene TRBV6-2 or TRBV6-3 combines with J gene TRBJ2-1; D not resolved. The CDR3 contains 12 residues. CDR1 is MNHEY and CDR2 is SVGEGT in the germline V gene. V lost 2 bases, J lost 7 bases, and 6 bases lay in between. Here the CDR3 reads CASSYGQNEQFF. In DNA, the CDR3 is TGTGCCAGCAGTTACGGCCAAAATGAGCAGTTCTTC.

This clonotype showed up many times. This chain links TRBV2 with TRBJ1-1; D gene uncertain. The V and J ends lost 4 bases and 1 base respectively, with 19 bases between them. CDR1 is SNHLY, CDR2 FYNNEI, per germline. The CDR3 spans 17 residues. This CDR3 is CASSGLNPHLSNTEAFF. CDR3 DNA: TGTGCCAGCAGTGGGTTGAACCCCCACCTATCGAACACTGAAGCTTTCTTT.

The CDR3 region is CASSLASSGVLGTQYF. The CDR3 DNA reads as TGTGCCAGCAGCTTAGCTTCTAGCGGGGTCCTAGGGACCCAGTACTTC. The chain uses TRBV7-9 and TRBJ2-5; 9 bases match TRBD2. V lost 0 bases to trimming and J lost 7 bases; unmatched junction nucleotides: 9. CDR1 is SEHNR, CDR2 FQNEAQ, per germline (reference sequence). The CDR3 consists of 16 residues. The whole variable domain, remainder taken from reference TRBV7-9 and TRBJ2-5, is DTGVSQNPRHKITKRGQNVTFRCDPISEHNRLYWYRQTLGQGPEFLTYFQNEAQLEKSRLLSDRFSAERPKGSFSTLEIQRTEQGDSAMYLCASSLASSGVLGTQYFGPGTRLLVL.

At least ten counts were recorded for this clonotype. CDR3 amino acids: CATSDSQGGRFRETQYF. CDR3 bases: TGTGCCACCAGTGATTCCCAGGGAGGGAGGTTTCGAGAGACCCAGTACTTC. The chain carries TRBV24-1 and TRBJ2-5; 7 nucleotides match TRBD2. This CDR3 is 17 amino acids long. Germline CDR1 KGHDR, CDR2 SFDVKD. V was pared by 2 bases and J by 4 bases, with 12 bases of the junction left unmatched.

This clonotype has only one observation. The genes are TRBV12-3 or TRBV12-4 and TRBJ1-4; 9 bases are shared with TRBD1. Trimming removed 5 bases from V and 8 bases from J; junction bases left unmatched: 6. This CDR3 region has 14 residues. The CDR3 sequence: CASSTTGGSEKLFF. Here the CDR3 DNA reads TGTGCCAGCAGTACGACAGGGGGTAGCGAAAAACTGTTTTTT.

This clonotype was counted only a few times. The chain recombines TRBV7-9 with TRBJ2-7, with D unclear. Germline CDR1 and CDR2: SEHNR and FQNEAQ (reference sequence). The V and J ends lost 0 bases and 3 bases respectively, with 9 bases between them. This CDR3 has 14 residues. The CDR3 reads CASSLAFSDYEQYF. As DNA, the CDR3 is TGTGCCAGCAGCTTAGCATTCAGCGACTACGAGCAGTACTTC.

This clonotype appeared many times. V is TRBV18 and J is TRBJ2-7, with D perhaps TRBD1 or TRBD2 (5 bases each). The germline V and J ends were trimmed by 6 bases and 6 bases, with 12 bases remaining between them. The germline CDR1 and CDR2 sequences are KGHSH and LQKENI. The CDR3 loop spans 12 amino acids. CDR3 sequence (DNA): TGTGCCAGCTCTCGAGACGGGGCCGAGCAGTACTTC. Its translation is CASSRDGAEQYF. The variable domain in full, with the rest retrieved from reference TRBV18 and TRBJ2-7, is NAGVMQNPRHLVRRRGQEARLRCSPMKGHSHVYWYRQLPEEGLKFMVYLQKENIIDESGMPKERFSAEFPKEGPSILRIQQVVRGDSAAYFCASSRDGAEQYFGPGTRLTVT.

In its sample, this clonotype was seen many times. The chain employs TRBV12-3 or TRBV12-4 and TRBJ2-1; tentatively, D is TRBD2 (6 bases). This CDR3 region has 12 residues. The ends were cut back, 5 bases at V and 8 bases at J, with 10 bases in the middle. CDR3 region: CASSDTGDEQFF. Written as DNA, the CDR3 is TGTGCCAGCAGTGATACGGGAGATGAGCAGTTCTTC.

This clonotype was detected a few times. The chain joins TRBV9 to TRBJ2-3; 12 nucleotides match TRBD2. Germline CDR1 reads SGDLS; CDR2 reads YYNGEE. The CDR3 sequence is 16 residues long. With 3 bases clipped from V and 5 bases from J, the junction kept 7 bases outside the gene matches. Here the CDR3 reads CASSAREGLAGDTQYF. The DNA for the CDR3 is TGTGCCAGCAGCGCCCGTGAGGGACTAGCGGGAGATACGCAGTATTTT.

This clonotype was seen more than once but under ten times. The chain links TRBV6-5 to TRBJ2-1; 8 bases are a match to TRBD1. V was clipped by 0 bases and J by 4 bases; unmatched bases: 14. The CDR3 has 19 amino acids. Germline V gives CDR1 MNHEY, CDR2 SVGAGI. CDR3 residues: CASSYSINHQGQAYNEQFF. The CDR3 nucleotides are TGTGCCAGCAGTTACTCGATAAATCATCAGGGACAGGCATACAATGAGCAGTTCTTC.

Only a few counts were recorded for this clonotype. This chain's CDR3 is CSVANQETQYF. The CDR3 DNA reads TGCAGCGTTGCAAACCAAGAGACCCAGTACTTC. The chain employs TRBV29-1 and TRBJ2-5; the D is unclear. Germline V gives CDR1 SQVTM, CDR2 ANQGSEA. This CDR3 spans 11 amino acids. V was shortened by 4 bases and J by 0 bases, with 3 bases between the two germline ends.

The rearrangement uses TRBV12-3 or TRBV12-4 and TRBJ2-7; D remains unclear. This CDR3 comprises 12 residues. Trimming took off 5 bases at V and 5 bases at J, with 10 bases between the two ends. The DNA of the CDR3 is TGTGCCAGCAGTCCTCGGGCCCACGAGCAGTACTTC. This sequence encodes CASSPRAHEQYF.

The table lists this clonotype with many counts. This chain uses TRBV28 with TRBJ1-2; the match to TRBD1 covers 11 bases. With 6 bases clipped from V and 2 bases from J, the junction kept 5 bases outside the gene matches. Germline-derived CDR1 and CDR2 are MDHEN and SYDVKM. The CDR3 spans 15 residues. CDR3 amino acids: CASSRTGGRNYGYTF. As DNA, the CDR3 is TGTGCCAGCAGCCGGACAGGGGGCAGGAACTATGGCTACACCTTC.

This clonotype was found many times. The rearrangement links TRBV3-1 to TRBJ2-5; D remains unclear. V was trimmed by 5 bases and J by 4 bases, leaving 8 bases between them. The germline gives CDR1 LGHDT, CDR2 YNNKEL (reference sequence). This CDR3 has 12 amino acids. The CDR3 loop reads CASSSTGETQYF. CDR3 DNA sequence: TGTGCCAGCAGCAGTACGGGAGAGACCCAGTACTTC.

A few counts support this clonotype. V gene TRBV7-2 combines with J gene TRBJ2-6; the D gene is possibly TRBD2 (5 bases). The CDR3 sequence is 17 residues long. The germline V gene encodes CDR1 SGHTA and CDR2 FQGNSA. Deletions cut 4 bases from V and 1 base from J, with 14 bases between. The CDR3 sequence is CASSSRGMESGANVLTF. The CDR3 bases are TGTGCCAGCAGCTCACGAGGGATGGAGTCTGGGGCCAACGTCCTGACTTTC.

The chain is built from TRBV27 and TRBJ2-1, with D possibly being TRBD2 (5 bases). Trimming removed 2 bases at V and 6 bases at J, with 20 bases between. The V gene's germline CDR1 is MNHEY and CDR2 SMNVEV (reference sequence). The CDR3 consists of 17 residues. The CDR3 nucleotides read TGTGCCAGCAGTTTAGTCGGGATGGCGGTATTCCCCAATGAGCAGTTCTTC. It is translated as CASSLVGMAVFPNEQFF.

This clonotype has just a few counts. The gene calls are TRBV5-1 and TRBJ2-6; D is undetermined. Germline lookup yields CDR1 SGHRS and CDR2 YFSETQ. This CDR3 region has 14 residues. V lost 2 bases and J lost 0, with 3 bases in between. The CDR3 loop is CASSFNSGANVLTF. The CDR3, as DNA: TGCGCCAGCAGCTTTAACTCTGGGGCCAACGTCCTGACTTTC.

In its sample, this clonotype was seen a few times. This chain connects TRBV20-1 to TRBJ1-5, with 8 bases that match TRBD1. The junction had 10 bases not matched to a gene; V was cut back by 6 bases and J by 3 bases. This CDR3 is 15 amino acids long. Per germline, CDR1 DFQATT and CDR2 SNEGSKA (reference sequence). The CDR3 nucleotides read TGCAGTGCAGGGGTGGGGACAGGAATCAATCAGCCCCAGCATTTT. This codes for CSAGVGTGINQPQHF.

The chain uses TRBV7-9 and TRBJ1-4, with a possible D match to TRBD1 (6 bases). V gave up 4 bases and J gave up 5 bases, with 14 bases separating them. This CDR3 region has 15 residues. CDR1 is SEHNR and CDR2 is FQNEAQ in the germline V gene (reference sequence). The chain's CDR3 is CASSSFGQFNEKLFF. In nucleotides, the CDR3 is TGTGCCAGCAGCTCCTTTGGACAGTTCAATGAAAAACTGTTTTTT.

The V and J genes are TRBV4-1 and TRBJ2-5; 8 bases fit TRBD2. CDR3 length: 16 amino acids. The germline gives CDR1 MGHRA, CDR2 YSYEKL. With V trimmed by 3 bases and J by 6 bases, 12 bases remained unmatched. The DNA for the CDR3 is TGCGCCAGCAGCCACCCCCCCGGCGGGAGGAAGAAGACCCAGTACTTC. This gives the protein CASSHPPGGRKKTQYF.

This clonotype occurred a few times. The V and J genes are TRBV10-3 and TRBJ1-1, with a tentative D call TRBD1 (5 bases). The CDR3 totals 11 residues. Trimming stripped 2 bases from V and 11 bases from J, with 9 bases between. The V gene's germline CDR1 is ENHRY and CDR2 SYGVKD. CDR3 in DNA: TGTGCCATCAGTGAGAGAGGGGCGGCTTTCTTT. Encoded protein: CAISERGAAFF.

This clonotype was seen more than once but under ten times. The genes are TRBV20-1 and TRBJ2-1; D is ambiguous. V lost 6 bases to trimming and J lost 0 bases, with 12 bases between them. The CDR3 consists of 14 residues. Per germline, CDR1 DFQATT and CDR2 SNEGSKA (reference sequence). CDR3 in DNA: TGCAGTGCCGCCTTCCCGAGCTCCTACAATGAGCAGTTCTTC. Translation: CSAAFPSSYNEQFF.

This clonotype was picked up a small number of times. The chain uses TRBV20-1 and TRBJ2-5; D perhaps matches TRBD1 (5 bases). Trimming removed 5 bases from V and 7 bases from J, with 17 bases in between. The CDR3 covers 13 residues. Germline V gene data show CDR1 as DFQATT and CDR2 as SNEGSKA (reference sequence). The CDR3 nucleotides are TGCAGTGCTGAAAGTCAGGGCGTTGGGACCCAGTACTTC. Amino acid sequence: CSAESQGVGTQYF.

This clonotype was detected ten times or more. The chain recombines TRBV20-1 with TRBJ2-5, with D maybe TRBD1 (6 bases). The CDR3 extends over 12 amino acids. Germline V gives CDR1 DFQATT, CDR2 SNEGSKA (reference sequence). V was shortened by 7 bases and J by 1 base, with 10 bases between the two germline ends. CDR3 in amino acids: CSVGQPQETQYF. The DNA of the CDR3 is TGCAGTGTAGGACAGCCCCAAGAGACCCAGTACTTC.

This clonotype has at least ten counts. The chain joins TRBV6-2 or TRBV6-3 to TRBJ1-5, with D possibly TRBD1 on 6 matching bases. Per the germline V gene, CDR1 is MNHEY and CDR2 is SVGEGT. The CDR3 runs 16 residues. V was shortened by 8 bases and J by 0 bases, with 17 bases between the two germline ends. The CDR3, as DNA: TGTGCCAGCTACGACGGGGGCTATGCTAGCAATCAGCCCCAGCATTTT. Translation gives CASYDGGYASNQPQHF.

This CDR3 reads CASESPGATGANVLTF. CDR3 DNA sequence: TGTGCCAGCGAGAGCCCCGGGGCAACAGGGGCCAACGTCCTGACTTTC. The chain recombines TRBV7-9 with TRBJ2-6; tentatively, D is TRBD1 or TRBD2 (5 bases each). This CDR3 contains 16 residues. Germline V lookup: CDR1 SEHNR, CDR2 FQNEAQ (reference sequence). Between the trimmed V and J ends, which lost 8 bases and 4 bases, there was a span of 18 bases.